Below, 11 T cell receptor beta chains from the same sample are listed, as sequenced in a study of PD-1 blockade in classical Hodgkin lymphoma. Profiled with immunoSEQ multiplex PCR; TCRdb holds only in-frame clones, not every one. The data contain several thousand clones, about 62% of them seen just once; the ten biggest clones take up roughly 10%. As for time point: cycle 4 day 1 (C4D1), after more than five weeks of nivolumab. Relapses following autologous stem cell transplantation were seen in all patients, with brentuximab vedotin exposure varying. From thawed PBMCs, magnetic negative selection was used to isolate the CD8+ T cells. This sample comprised CD8+ T cells from blood, obtained before the fourth cycle of nivolumab. The origin of the receptors is a human donor with classical Hodgkin lymphoma.

This clone was seen a few times. This chain connects TRBV6-5 to TRBJ1-1, with TRBD1 matching 7 bases. V lost 6 bases to trimming and J lost 10 bases; unmatched junction nucleotides: 5. The CDR3 has 11 residues. CDR1 and CDR2 (germline): MNHEY, SVGAGI. Here the CDR3 reads CASSYRGIAFF. DNA for the CDR3: TGTGCCAGCAGCTACAGGGGCATAGCTTTCTTT.

The chain combines TRBV27 with TRBJ2-1; 7 bases align to TRBD2. Germline V lookup: CDR1 MNHEY, CDR2 SMNVEV (reference sequence). The CDR3 sequence is 16 residues long. The trim removed 2 bases at V and 5 bases at J, leaving 9 bases unmatched. The CDR3 is CASSLIWRELDNEQFF. The CDR3 DNA follows: TGTGCCAGCAGTTTAATCTGGCGGGAGCTAGACAATGAGCAGTTCTTC.

The chain combines TRBV18 with TRBJ2-4, with D hard to call. V was trimmed by 6 bases and J by 1 base, leaving 13 bases between them. The CDR3 spans 15 residues. Germline V gene sequence: CDR1 KGHSH, CDR2 LQKENI. Written as DNA, the CDR3 is TGTGCCAGCTCCCCATCCAAGGGTGCCAAAAACATTCAGTACTTC. Translated, it gives CASSPSKGAKNIQYF.

The chain has TRBV7-3 and TRBJ2-3, with 7 bases lining up with TRBD2. V was pared by 3 bases and J by 2 bases, with 5 bases of the junction left unmatched. CDR1 and CDR2 (germline): SGHTA, FQGTGA. The CDR3 runs 15 residues. The chain's CDR3 is CASSLMAGATDTQYF. The CDR3 region has the DNA TGTGCCAGCAGCTTGATGGCGGGAGCCACAGATACGCAGTATTTT.

This chain links TRBV9 with TRBJ2-1, with D perhaps matching TRBD2 (5 bases). V was cut by 0 bases and J by 2 bases, with 9 bases left in between. There are 15 residues in the CDR3. Germline CDR1 is SGDLS and CDR2 is YYNGEE. The CDR3 DNA reads TGTGCCAGCAGCGTAGAGGAGGATCCCTACAATGAGCAGTTCTTC. Its protein is CASSVEEDPYNEQFF.

This sequence joins TRBV6-1 and TRBJ2-1; TRBD1 or TRBD2 may be the D gene (5 bases each). This CDR3 is 14 amino acids long. Germline assignment: CDR1 MNHNS and CDR2 SASEGT. The germline V and J ends were trimmed by 1 base and 10 bases, with 14 bases remaining between them. The CDR3 nucleotides are TGTGCCAGCAGTGAAGAGTGGCAGGGAGTGGAGCAGTTCTTC. It codes for CASSEEWQGVEQFF.

V is TRBV27 and J is TRBJ2-3, with 14 bases fitting TRBD2. V trimming: 3 bases; J trimming: 0 bases; junction bases outside the gene matches: 5. Germline assignment: CDR1 MNHEY and CDR2 SMNVEV (reference sequence). This CDR3 comprises 18 residues. CDR3 protein: CASSLGLAGERSTDTQYF. The CDR3 DNA follows: TGTGCCAGCAGTTTGGGACTAGCGGGAGAGAGGAGCACAGATACGCAGTATTTT.

The chain uses TRBV10-3 and TRBJ1-3; no clear D gene. CDR3 length: 15 amino acids. V shed 3 bases and J shed 1 base, with 10 bases lying between them. Germline CDR1 ENHRY, CDR2 SYGVKD. The CDR3, as DNA: TGTGCCATCAGTGACCAGGTTGTATCTGGAAACACCATATATTTT. This gives the protein CAISDQVVSGNTIYF.

This clone is medium-sized. The V gene is TRBV27, the J gene TRBJ1-1; possible D gene TRBD1, 5 bases. Germline loops: CDR1 MNHEY, CDR2 SMNVEV (reference sequence). V dropped 3 bases and J dropped 1 base, with 9 bases sitting between them. This CDR3 is built from 14 residues. In DNA, the CDR3 is TGTGCCAGCAGTTTTTGGCAGGGGAACACTGAAGCTTTCTTT. Translating gives CASSFWQGNTEAFF.

The gene calls are TRBV2 and TRBJ2-1, with 9 bases fitting TRBD1. There are 17 residues in the CDR3. Germline CDR1 and CDR2: SNHLY and FYNNEI. V gave up 6 bases and J gave up 1 base; unmatched junction bases: 10. This CDR3 reads CASSGPGQGFSYNEQFF. In DNA, the CDR3 is TGTGCCAGCAGCGGACCGGGACAGGGATTTTCCTACAATGAGCAGTTCTTC.

This rearrangement joins TRBV27 to TRBJ2-3; TRBD2 aligns across 11 bases. V trimming: 5 bases; J trimming: 2 bases; junction bases outside the gene matches: 6. The CDR3 spans 16 residues. Germline loops: CDR1 MNHEY, CDR2 SMNVEV (reference sequence). CDR3 coding DNA: TGTGCCAGCAGTCAACTAGCGGGAGCTACCACAGATACGCAGTATTTT. This codes for CASSQLAGATTDTQYF.